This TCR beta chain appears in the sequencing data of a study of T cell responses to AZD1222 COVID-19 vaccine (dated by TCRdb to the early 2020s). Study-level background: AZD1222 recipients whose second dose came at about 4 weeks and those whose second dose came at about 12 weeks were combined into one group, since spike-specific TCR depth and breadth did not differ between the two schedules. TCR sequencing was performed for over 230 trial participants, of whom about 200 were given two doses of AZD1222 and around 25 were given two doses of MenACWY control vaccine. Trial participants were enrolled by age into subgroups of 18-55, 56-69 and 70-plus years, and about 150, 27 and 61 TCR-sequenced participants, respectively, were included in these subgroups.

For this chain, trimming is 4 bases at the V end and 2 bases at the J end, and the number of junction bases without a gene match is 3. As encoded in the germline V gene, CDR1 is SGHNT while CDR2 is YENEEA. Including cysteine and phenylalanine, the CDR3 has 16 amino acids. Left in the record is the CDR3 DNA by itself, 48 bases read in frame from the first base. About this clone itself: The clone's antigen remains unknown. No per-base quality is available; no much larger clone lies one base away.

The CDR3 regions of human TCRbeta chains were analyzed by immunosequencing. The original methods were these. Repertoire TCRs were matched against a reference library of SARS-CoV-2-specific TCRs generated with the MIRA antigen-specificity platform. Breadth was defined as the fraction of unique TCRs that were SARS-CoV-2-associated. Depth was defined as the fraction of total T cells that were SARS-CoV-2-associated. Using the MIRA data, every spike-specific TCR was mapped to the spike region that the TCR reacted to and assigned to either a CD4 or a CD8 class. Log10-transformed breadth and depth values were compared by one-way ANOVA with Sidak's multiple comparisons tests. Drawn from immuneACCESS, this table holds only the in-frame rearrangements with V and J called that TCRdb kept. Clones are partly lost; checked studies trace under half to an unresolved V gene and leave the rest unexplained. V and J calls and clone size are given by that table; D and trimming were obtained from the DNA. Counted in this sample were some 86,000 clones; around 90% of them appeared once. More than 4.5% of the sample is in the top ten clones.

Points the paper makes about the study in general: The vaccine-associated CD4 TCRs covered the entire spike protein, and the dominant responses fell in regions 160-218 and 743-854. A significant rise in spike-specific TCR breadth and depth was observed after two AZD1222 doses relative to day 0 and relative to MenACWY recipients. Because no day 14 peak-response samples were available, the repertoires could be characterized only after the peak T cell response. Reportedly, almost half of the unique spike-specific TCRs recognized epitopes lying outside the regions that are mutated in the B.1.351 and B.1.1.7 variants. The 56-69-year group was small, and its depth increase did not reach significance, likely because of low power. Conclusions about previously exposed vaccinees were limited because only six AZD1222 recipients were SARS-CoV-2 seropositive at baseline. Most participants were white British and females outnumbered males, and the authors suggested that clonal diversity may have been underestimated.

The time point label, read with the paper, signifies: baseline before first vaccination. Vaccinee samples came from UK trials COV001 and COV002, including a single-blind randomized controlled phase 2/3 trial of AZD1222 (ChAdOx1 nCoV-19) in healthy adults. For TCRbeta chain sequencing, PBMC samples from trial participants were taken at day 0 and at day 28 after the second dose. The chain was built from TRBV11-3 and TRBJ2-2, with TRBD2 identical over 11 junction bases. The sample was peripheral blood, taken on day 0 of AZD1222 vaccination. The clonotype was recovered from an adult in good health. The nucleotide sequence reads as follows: TGTGCCAGCAGCTCAAGACTAGCGGGAAACACCGGGGAGCTGTTTTTT. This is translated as CASSSRLAGNTGELFF.